This record concerns one TCR beta chain sequence. Germline lookup yields CDR1 SGDLS and CDR2 YYNGEE. V shed 3 bases and J shed 7 bases, with 19 bases lying between them. The CDR3 runs 16 residues. This sample stems from a study of STAT5B mutations in CD4+ large granular lymphocyte leukemia. TCRdb keeps only in-frame clones here, not all; method: immunoSEQ multiplex PCR. The table has about 31,000 clones, roughly nine tenths seen once. J is TRBJ1-4 and V is TRBV9; no reliable D call. The TCR comes from a human donor in good health. The specimen sequenced was CD4+ T cells from blood buffy coats. The CDR3 DNA sequence: TGTGCCAGCAGCGCCTCGACACCGGATGGTAGTGAAAAACTGTTTTTT. This codes for CASSASTPDGSEKLFF.